This entry lists 7 T cell receptor beta chains sequenced from one sample in a study of CD8 T cells in Susac syndrome. Random-hexamer reverse transcription was applied to about 0.45 to 1 ug RNA. TCRdb analysed the immunoSEQ multiplex PCR reads with MiXCR anew, one entry per CDR3 protein. The sample lists around 71,000 distinct CDR3 sequences, 93% occurring once. Sequenced material: CD4+ T cells from PBMCs. These TCRs come from a human donor with Susac syndrome.

A single count supports this clonotype. The chain links TRBV7-3 to TRBJ2-3; either TRBD1 or TRBD2 may supply D (5 bases each). The germline CDR1 and CDR2 sequences are SGHTA and FQGTGA. The CDR3 runs 17 residues. Trimming took off 4 bases at V and 6 bases at J, with 23 bases between the two ends. CDR3 coding DNA: TGTGCCAGCAGCTCCTCTCCGGGACCGAGATTAGCTGATACGCAGTATTTT. This encodes CASSSSPGPRLADTQYF. Full variable domain (rest looked up from reference TRBV7-3 and TRBJ2-3): GAGVSQTPSNKVTEKGKYVELRCDPISGHTALYWYRQSLGQGPEFLIYFQGTGAADDSGLPNDRFFAVRPEGSVSTLKIQRTERGDSAVYLCASSSSPGPRLADTQYFGPGTRLTVL.

The rearrangement uses TRBV28 and TRBJ1-4, with D unclear. V lost 3 bases to trimming and J lost 7 bases, with 9 bases between them. This CDR3 has 13 residues. The germline CDR1 and CDR2 sequences are MDHEN and SYDVKM. The CDR3 DNA sequence: TGTGCCAGCAGTTTGCAGTACCTTGAAAAACTGTTTTTT. Its protein is CASSLQYLEKLFF. Looking up the rest from reference TRBV28 and TRBJ1-4 gives the full variable domain: DVKVTQSSRYLVKRTGEKVFLECVQDMDHENMFWYRQDPGLGLRLIYFSYDVKMKEKGDIPEGYSVSREKKERFSLILESASTNQTSMYLCASSLQYLEKLFFGSGTQLSVL.

The chain couples TRBV5-6 to TRBJ2-6; D is ambiguous. Germline assignment: CDR1 SGHDT and CDR2 YYEEEE. The CDR3 loop spans 17 amino acids. The V end was cut by 3 bases, the J end by 0 bases, with 13 bases between. The CDR3 nucleotides are TGTGCCAGCAGCTGGTATCTCATCCCCTCTGGGGCCAACGTCCTGACTTTC. This codes for CASSWYLIPSGANVLTF.

This chain links TRBV28 with TRBJ1-6, with D maybe TRBD1 (5 bases). Germline lookup yields CDR1 MDHEN and CDR2 SYDVKM. V dropped 6 bases and J dropped 9 bases, with 18 bases sitting between them. CDR3 length equals 15 residues. CDR3 residues: CASRSGTWGTSPLHF. The DNA for the CDR3 is TGTGCCAGCAGGTCTGGGACGTGGGGGACTTCACCCCTCCACTTT.

This rearrangement joins TRBV20-1 to TRBJ2-7; 7 bases match TRBD1. The germline CDR1 and CDR2 sequences are DFQATT and SNEGSKA (reference sequence). The trim removed 3 bases at V and 2 bases at J, leaving 4 bases unmatched. The CDR3 length is 13 residues. In DNA, the CDR3 is TGCAGTGCTAGTTCAGGGGGAACCTACGAGCAGTACTTC. It translates to CSASSGGTYEQYF.

This chain links TRBV7-2 with TRBJ1-3; tentative D call: TRBD1 (6 bases). Between the trimmed V and J ends, which lost 5 bases and 0 bases, there was a span of 20 bases. CDR3 length equals 18 residues. In germline, CDR1 is SGHTA, CDR2 FQGNSA. CDR3 sequence reads: CASSPQGPLISSGNTIYF. The CDR3 nucleotides are TGTGCCAGCAGCCCACAGGGACCGCTAATTTCCTCTGGAAACACCATATATTTT.

The chain carries TRBV9 and TRBJ1-1; D remains unclear. Germline CDR1 SGDLS, CDR2 YYNGEE. CDR3 size: 15 residues. The V and J ends lost 4 bases and 3 bases respectively, with 16 bases between them. For the CDR3, the DNA is TGTGCCAGCAGCCCCGTAGGATTTGGGGACACTGAAGCTTTCTTT. As protein: CASSPVGFGDTEAFF.